A single sample gave rise to the 23 T cell receptor beta chains below, sequenced in a study of blood T cell repertoires in COVID-19. Sequenced by immunoSEQ multiplex PCR; TCRdb stores in-frame clones only, minus some. The repertoire holds around 61,000 clones, with roughly 89% as singletons. Sequencing used peripheral blood. The receptors shown here come from a man in his sixties with acute or convalescent COVID-19.

The rearrangement joins TRBV24-1 to TRBJ2-5; D not resolved. The CDR3 consists of 13 residues. Germline V gene data show CDR1 as KGHDR and CDR2 as SFDVKD. V was pared by 12 bases and J by 6 bases, with 19 bases between. The CDR3 sequence: CARRLQWLKTQYF. Here the CDR3 DNA reads TGTGCCCGCCGCCTGCAGTGGTTGAAGACCCAGTACTTC.

This clone was found once. The V gene is TRBV2, the J gene TRBJ1-5; D is undetermined. The CDR3 has 14 residues. V was clipped by 5 bases and J by 7 bases, with 15 bases between them. Germline V gives CDR1 SNHLY, CDR2 FYNNEI. CDR3: CASSKDTKNQPQHF. CDR3 bases: TGTGCCAGCAGTAAAGACACGAAGAACCAGCCCCAGCATTTT.

V gene TRBV12-5 combines with J gene TRBJ2-3, with D tentatively TRBD1 (5 bases). The CDR3 length is 13 residues. Germline CDR1 LGHNT, CDR2 FRNRAP. Trimming left V 4 bases short and J 5 bases short, with 10 bases between. CDR3 sequence (DNA): TGTGCTAGTGGTTCCGGAAGGGGAGATACGCAGTATTTT. The encoded protein is CASGSGRGDTQYF.

This rearrangement joins TRBV7-9 to TRBJ1-2, with D unresolved. From germline, CDR1 is SEHNR and CDR2 FQNEAQ (reference sequence). This CDR3 contains 13 residues. V lost 3 bases and J 8 bases, leaving 13 bases between the germline ends. The CDR3 DNA follows: TGTGCCAGCAGCTTGAATCAGGCCTCGGGCTACACCTTC. As protein: CASSLNQASGYTF.

For the CDR3, the DNA is TGTGCCAGCAGCTTGGTAGGTGGGGCAAACACCGGGGAGCTGTTTTTT. Protein sequence: CASSLVGGANTGELFF. This chain joins TRBV5-6 and TRBJ2-2; maybe TRBD1 (5 bases). The germline V gene has CDR1 SGHDT and CDR2 YYEEEE. Deletions cut 0 bases from V and 2 bases from J, with 11 bases between. The CDR3 loop spans 16 amino acids.

V gene TRBV30 combines with J gene TRBJ1-3; 9 positions agree with TRBD1. The CDR3 sequence is 18 residues long. Germline values: CDR1 GTSNPN, CDR2 SVGIG (reference sequence). V lost 0 bases and J lost 0; bases outside the gene matches: 9. CDR3 bases: TGTGCCTGGAGTGTACTCCCCGACAGGGGGATCTCTGGAAACACCATATATTTT. Its translation is CAWSVLPDRGISGNTIYF.

Only one count was recorded for this clone. The CDR3 DNA reads TGTGCCAGCAGCTGGGCAGGGGGCTACACTGAAGCTTTCTTT. It specifies CASSWAGGYTEAFF. This chain joins TRBV5-6 and TRBJ1-1, with 8 positions matching TRBD1. Unmatched junction bases numbered 4, after V lost 3 bases and J lost 3 bases. The germline V gene has CDR1 SGHDT and CDR2 YYEEEE. This CDR3 is built from 14 residues.

The V and J genes are TRBV2 and TRBJ2-5; 11 bases map to TRBD2. The V segment lost 5 bases and the J segment 3 bases; nucleotides outside the gene matches: 5. The CDR3 has 15 amino acids. Germline V lookup: CDR1 SNHLY, CDR2 FYNNEI. For the CDR3, the DNA is TGTGCCAGCAGTTTCCTAGCGGGGGGTAAAGAGACCCAGTACTTC. This codes for CASSFLAGGKETQYF.

The chain links TRBV5-1 to TRBJ1-2; TRBD1 matches at 9 bases. Germline V gene data show CDR1 as SGHRS and CDR2 as YFSETQ. With 3 bases clipped from V and 7 bases from J, the junction kept 10 bases outside the gene matches. The CDR3 loop spans 15 amino acids. CDR3 sequence: CASSSFFTGGSGYTF. The DNA of the CDR3 is TGCGCCAGCAGCTCATTCTTTACAGGGGGCTCTGGCTACACCTTC.

V usage is TRBV27 and J usage is TRBJ1-2; unclear D gene. The ends were cut back, 3 bases at V and 2 bases at J, with 10 bases in the middle. Germline values: CDR1 MNHEY, CDR2 SMNVEV (reference sequence). The CDR3 contains 14 residues. CDR3 sequence (DNA): TGTGCCAGCAGTTTTGGGCTAGCGAACTATGGCTACACCTTC. This encodes CASSFGLANYGYTF.

This clone turned up a few times. The gene calls are TRBV27 and TRBJ1-5; tentative D call: TRBD1 (5 bases). CDR3 length: 17 residues. Germline assignment: CDR1 MNHEY and CDR2 SMNVEV (reference sequence). Trimming cost V 2 bases and J 0 bases, with 14 bases left between them. The CDR3 region is CASSLGVGVNSNQPQHF. CDR3 in DNA: TGTGCCAGCAGTTTAGGGGTAGGGGTCAATAGCAATCAGCCCCAGCATTTT.

This clone was seen more than once but under ten times. The rearrangement uses TRBV19 and TRBJ1-4; D gene ambiguous. Germline V gene data show CDR1 as LNHDA and CDR2 as SQIVND (reference sequence). The CDR3 runs 15 residues. With 3 bases removed from V and 5 bases from J, the gap between germline ends came to 13 bases. In nucleotides, the CDR3 is TGTGCCAGTAGTATTTCGCCCCGAGGAAATGAAAAACTGTTTTTT. It codes for CASSISPRGNEKLFF. The full variable domain, its missing parts supplied by reference TRBV19 and TRBJ1-4, is DGGITQSPKYLFRKEGQNVTLSCEQNLNHDAMYWYRQDPGQGLRLIYYSQIVNDFQKGDIAEGYSVSREKKESFPLTVTSAQKNPTAFYLCASSISPRGNEKLFFGSGTQLSVL.

V and J are TRBV4-2 and TRBJ1-1; 7 bases map to TRBD1. The ends lost 4 bases at V and 4 bases at J; junction bases unmatched: 9. From germline, CDR1 is LGHNA and CDR2 YNFKEQ. The CDR3 spans 15 residues. The CDR3 is CASSPSRGEGTEAFF. CDR3 sequence (DNA): TGTGCCAGCAGCCCCAGCAGGGGGGAAGGCACTGAAGCTTTCTTT.

The V and J genes are TRBV5-1 and TRBJ1-2; no clear D gene. V was shortened by 4 bases and J by 4 bases, with 8 bases between the two germline ends. This CDR3 spans 12 amino acids. Looked up from germline, CDR1 is SGHRS and CDR2 is YFSETQ. Here the CDR3 reads CASSPGLYGYTF. The CDR3 DNA is TGCGCCAGCAGCCCAGGACTCTATGGCTACACCTTC.

V is TRBV2 and J is TRBJ1-2, with 9 bases aligning to TRBD1. The germline V gene encodes CDR1 SNHLY and CDR2 FYNNEI. The junction had 7 bases not matched to a gene; V was cut back by 4 bases and J by 7 bases. The CDR3 length is 14 residues. The CDR3 region has the DNA TGTGCCAGCAGTGCGTTAGGACAGGGGCCTGGCTACACCTTC. Its translation is CASSALGQGPGYTF.

The rearrangement links TRBV3-1 (or the pseudogene TRBV3-2) to TRBJ1-2; D is unclear. This CDR3 contains 15 residues. The V end lost 4 bases, the J end lost 1 base, and 13 bases lay between the germline ends. Germline assignment: CDR1 LGHDT and CDR2 YNNKEL (reference sequence). CDR3 in amino acids: CASSPDLTNNYGYTF. The DNA for the CDR3 is TGTGCCAGCAGCCCCGACTTGACGAATAACTATGGCTACACCTTC.

J is TRBJ1-1 and V is TRBV7-9, with D possibly TRBD1 on 5 matching bases. This CDR3 is built from 11 residues. Germline values: CDR1 SEHNR, CDR2 FQNEAQ (reference sequence). Trimming left V 5 bases short and J 11 bases short, with 12 bases between. The CDR3 sequence is CASSPGAGAFF. The CDR3 DNA reads as TGTGCCAGCAGCCCTGGGGCGGGGGCTTTCTTT.

This clone was observed once. This sequence joins TRBV7-9 and TRBJ2-7; possibly TRBD2 for D (5 bases). From germline, CDR1 is SEHNR and CDR2 FQNEAQ (reference sequence). The CDR3 totals 13 residues. V dropped 4 bases and J dropped 7 bases, with 14 bases sitting between them. Written as DNA, the CDR3 is TGTGCCAGCAGCTCCCTTGGGAGTCTGGAGCAGTACTTC. Its translation is CASSSLGSLEQYF.

In this sample, this clone turned up once. The rearrangement joins TRBV3-1 (or the pseudogene TRBV3-2) to TRBJ2-7; 8 bases align to TRBD2. Trimming at V came to 0 bases and at J to 0 bases, leaving 10 bases not matched to a gene. CDR3 length equals 18 residues. CDR1 is LGHDT, CDR2 YNNKEL, per germline (reference sequence). In DNA form, the CDR3 reads TGTGCCAGCAGCCAAGATCGGGAGGGCAGGAGACGCTCCTACGAGCAGTACTTC. It yields the protein CASSQDREGRRRSYEQYF.

The table lists this clone with a few counts. The chain employs TRBV27 and TRBJ2-2, with 7 bases matching TRBD2. Trimming took 10 bases from V and 0 from J; bases not matched to a gene: 11. CDR1 and CDR2 from the germline V gene are MNHEY and SMNVEV (reference sequence). This CDR3 has 16 amino acids. The CDR3 loop reads CATTNERGANTGELFF. The CDR3 nucleotides are TGTGCCACCACAAACGAACGGGGGGCGAACACCGGGGAGCTGTTTTTT.

V usage is TRBV7-9 and J usage is TRBJ1-1; 10 positions match TRBD1. This CDR3 contains 16 residues. V gave up 5 bases and J gave up 3 bases; unmatched junction bases: 9. Germline assignment: CDR1 SEHNR and CDR2 FQNEAQ (reference sequence). The CDR3 region is CASSTQTGGGDTEAFF. The CDR3 DNA follows: TGTGCCAGCAGCACCCAGACAGGGGGCGGGGACACTGAAGCTTTCTTT. Full variable domain (rest looked up from reference TRBV7-9 and TRBJ1-1): DTGVSQNPRHKITKRGQNVTFRCDPISEHNRLYWYRQTLGQGPEFLTYFQNEAQLEKSRLLSDRFSAERPKGSFSTLEIQRTEQGDSAMYLCASSTQTGGGDTEAFFGQGTRLTVV.

This chain links TRBV6-5 with TRBJ1-1; 7 bases line up with TRBD1. Germline V gene data show CDR1 as MNHEY and CDR2 as SVGAGI. The CDR3 is 14 residues long. With 2 bases clipped from V and 4 bases from J, the junction kept 4 bases outside the gene matches. CDR3: CASSYTGDGTEAFF. The CDR3 region has the DNA TGTGCCAGCAGTTACACAGGGGACGGCACTGAAGCTTTCTTT.

The chain couples TRBV10-2 to TRBJ2-5; TRBD1 matches at 8 bases. Germline V gene data show CDR1 as WSHSY and CDR2 as SAAADI. The CDR3 is 16 amino acids. The V gene end was trimmed by 0 bases and the J gene end by 5 bases; junction bases not matched to a gene: 8. The CDR3 spells CASSESQGAYWETQYF. In nucleotides, the CDR3 is TGCGCCAGCAGTGAGTCCCAGGGGGCGTATTGGGAGACCCAGTACTTC.